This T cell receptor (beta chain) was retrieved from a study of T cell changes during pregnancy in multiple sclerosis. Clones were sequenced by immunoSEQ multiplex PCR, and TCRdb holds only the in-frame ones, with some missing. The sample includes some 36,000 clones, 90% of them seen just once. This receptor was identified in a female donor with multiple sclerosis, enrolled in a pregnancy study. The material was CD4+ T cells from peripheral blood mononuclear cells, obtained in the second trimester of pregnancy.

This chain's CDR3 is CASSPGDRGFEAFF. CDR3 coding DNA: TGTGCCAGCTCACCAGGAGACAGGGGGTTTGAAGCTTTCTTT. The rearrangement links TRBV18 to TRBJ1-1; 9 bases fit TRBD1. CDR3 length: 14 amino acids. Germline lookup yields CDR1 KGHSH and CDR2 LQKENI. J was trimmed by 7 bases and V by 2 bases; bases with no gene match: 5. Looking up the rest from reference TRBV18 and TRBJ1-1 gives the full variable domain: NAGVMQNPRHLVRRRGQEARLRCSPMKGHSHVYWYRQLPEEGLKFMVYLQKENIIDESGMPKERFSAEFPKEGPSILRIQQVVRGDSAAYFCASSPGDRGFEAFFGQGTRLTVV.